This T cell receptor (beta chain) comes out of a study of regulatory T cells in long-lasting Graves disease. Time point defined: newly diagnosed GD, antithyroid drugs for less than 3 months. The TCR library was made from RNA extracted from PBMCs. EDTA tubes held 9 to 10 milliliters of peripheral blood from each patient. Losses at the gene ends were 6 bases for V and 7 bases for J; bases not matched to a gene: 3. The CDR3 covers 12 residues. Germline CDR1 reads KGHSH; CDR2 reads LQKENI. For TCR beta, libraries came from iRepertoire HTBI primers and Arm-PCR of CDR3 regions. TCRdb redid the calling of the multiplex PCR reads with MiXCR, one entry per CDR3 protein. Among approximately 540,000 distinct CDR3 sequences listed, about 12% were seen once. This sample also appeared in a second study, on T cells in Graves' hyperthyroidism and ophthalmopathy. This second report adds: If no ophthalmopathy progression occurred within 18 months, Graves' hyperthyroidism was stable. Most thyroid clonotypes that were expanded above 0.001 also turned up in blood.

This TCR derives from a woman younger than 45 with Graves disease. The chain recombines TRBV18 with TRBJ2-4; the match to TRBD1 covers 7 bases. The sample was peripheral blood mononuclear cells (PBMCs), taken at new diagnosis, from a patient treated with antithyroid drugs. For the CDR3, the DNA is TGTGCCAGCTCGACAGGGACGAACATTCAGTACTTC. Amino acid sequence: CASSTGTNIQYF.